Listed here are 17 T cell receptor beta chains from one sample, sequenced in a study of beta chain features in type 1 diabetes. Expressed TCRB transcripts were sequenced because the isolated RNA had all been reverse transcribed beforehand. Here immunoSEQ multiplex PCR was the method, and the copy in TCRdb shows in-frame clones only, minus some. Here the sample spans around 300,000 clones, about 15% being singletons. Whole-study results and caveats: In every one of the four CD4+ subsets, TCRB CDR3s were moderately but significantly shorter in Type 1 diabetes patients.

No antigen has been assigned to these receptors. Sequenced material: naive CD4+ T cells from blood. Receptors originate from a man younger than 30 with type 1 diabetes.

V usage is TRBV7-2 and J usage is TRBJ2-5, with no clear D. V dropped 1 base and J dropped 6 bases, with 12 bases sitting between them. There are 14 residues in the CDR3. Germline-derived CDR1 and CDR2 are SGHTA and FQGNSA. DNA for the CDR3: TGTGCCAGCAGCTTAGATTCCAAGTCTAAGACCCAGTACTTC. Translated, it gives CASSLDSKSKTQYF.

This clone was detected only a few times. The chain has TRBV5-4 and TRBJ2-7, with D perhaps matching TRBD1 (7 bases). CDR1 is SGHNT, CDR2 YYREEE, per germline (reference sequence). The V gene lost 4 bases and the J gene lost 7 bases, with 21 bases spanning the gap. The CDR3 runs 15 residues. The CDR3, as DNA: TGTGCCAGCAGCGACCACAGGGGAGGCCTACGGGAGCAGTACTTC. Translated, it gives CASSDHRGGLREQYF.

This chain joins TRBV4-3 and TRBJ2-5; 9 positions agree with TRBD1. Germline trimming cut 0 bases from V and 0 bases from J; bases unmatched to any gene: 5. CDR3 size: 17 residues. The germline V gene has CDR1 LGHNA and CDR2 YSLEER. The chain's CDR3 is CASSQEPGDRDQETQYF. In DNA form, the CDR3 reads TGCGCCAGCAGCCAAGAGCCTGGGGACAGGGACCAAGAGACCCAGTACTTC.

This clone was observed a handful of times. CDR3 amino acids: CASSPSGTRDSGANVLTF. The CDR3 region has the DNA TGTGCCAGCAGTCCCTCTGGGACTAGAGACTCTGGGGCCAACGTCCTGACTTTC. The chain carries TRBV28 and TRBJ2-6; 8 nucleotides line up with TRBD2. Germline assignment: CDR1 MDHEN and CDR2 SYDVKM. V trimming: 5 bases; J trimming: 0 bases; junction bases outside the gene matches: 9. The CDR3 runs to 18 residues.

This clone appeared a few times. This chain links TRBV6-5 with TRBJ2-5, with no clear D. The CDR3 runs 12 residues. The germline gives CDR1 MNHEY, CDR2 SVGAGI. The ends were cut back, 5 bases at V and 2 bases at J, with 6 bases in the middle. The CDR3 loop reads CASSAGQETQYF. CDR3 in DNA: TGTGCCAGCAGTGCAGGACAAGAGACCCAGTACTTC.

This chain links TRBV5-1 with TRBJ2-3, with D unresolved. This CDR3 is 11 amino acids long. V lost 5 bases to trimming and J lost 8 bases, with 9 bases between them. CDR1 is SGHRS and CDR2 is YFSETQ in the germline V gene. DNA of the CDR3: TGCGCCAGCAGGTTAACGGGTACGCAGTATTTT. Amino acids: CASRLTGTQYF.

V gene TRBV6-5 combines with J gene TRBJ2-7; maybe TRBD2 (6 bases). V shed 6 bases and J shed 6 bases, with 15 bases lying between them. In germline, CDR1 is MNHEY, CDR2 SVGAGI. CDR3 length: 13 residues. The CDR3, as DNA: TGTGCCAGCAGGACCGGGACTTCGGGCGAGCAGTACTTC. It specifies CASRTGTSGEQYF.

CDR3 coding DNA: TGCGCCAGCAGCCAAGAGGACAGGGGCCGGTATTCACCCCTCCACTTT. Protein product: CASSQEDRGRYSPLHF. The chain is built from TRBV4-3 and TRBJ1-6, with 9 bases fitting TRBD1. From germline, CDR1 is LGHNA and CDR2 YSLEER. The CDR3 extends over 16 amino acids. V shed 0 bases, J shed 8 bases, and the junction held 5 bases outside the gene matches.

This clone has just a few counts. J is TRBJ2-1 and V is TRBV11-2; possible D gene TRBD2, 5 bases. Trimming cost V 6 bases and J 0 bases, with 15 bases left between them. Looked up from germline, CDR1 is SGHAT and CDR2 is FQNNGV. The CDR3 contains 16 residues. DNA of the CDR3: TGTGCCAGCAGTCCCTACGGGGTGCTCTCCTACAATGAGCAGTTCTTC. As protein: CASSPYGVLSYNEQFF. The full variable domain, rest sourced from reference TRBV11-2 and TRBJ2-1, is EAGVAQSPRYKIIEKRQSVAFWCNPISGHATLYWYQQILGQGPKLLIQFQNNGVVDDSQLPKDRFSAERLKGVDSTLKIQPAKLEDSAVYLCASSPYGVLSYNEQFFGPGTRLTVL.

This clone showed up just a few times. The rearrangement links TRBV19 to TRBJ1-5; 8 bases map to TRBD1. The CDR3 spans 14 residues. CDR1 is LNHDA, CDR2 SQIVND, per germline (reference sequence). Trimming took 7 bases from V and 6 from J; bases not matched to a gene: 8. CDR3 residues: CASNPDRAGQPQHF. For the CDR3, the DNA is TGTGCCAGTAACCCGGACAGGGCTGGTCAGCCCCAGCATTTT.

The rearrangement joins TRBV18 to TRBJ2-7; TRBD1 agrees at 11 bases. Per the germline V gene, CDR1 is KGHSH and CDR2 is LQKENI. V lost 3 bases to trimming and J lost 5 bases; unmatched junction nucleotides: 6. The CDR3 loop spans 15 amino acids. The CDR3 spells CASSPADRGLDEQYF. In nucleotides, the CDR3 is TGTGCCAGCTCACCGGCGGACAGGGGGCTCGACGAGCAGTACTTC.

The chain is built from TRBV20-1 and TRBJ2-5, with D hard to call. Germline values: CDR1 DFQATT, CDR2 SNEGSKA (reference sequence). This CDR3 is 11 amino acids long. The CDR3 loop is CSAGLQETQYF. CDR3 in DNA: TGCAGCGCTGGGCTCCAAGAGACCCAGTACTTC.

This clone was counted many times. The rearrangement joins TRBV7-9 to TRBJ2-4; D remains ambiguous. From germline, CDR1 is SEHNR and CDR2 FQNEAQ (reference sequence). V was clipped by 8 bases and J by 9 bases, with 11 bases between them. The CDR3 covers 11 residues. The CDR3 here is CASGSSGIQYF. For the CDR3, the DNA is TGTGCCAGCGGTTCGTCGGGCATTCAGTACTTC.

The chain carries TRBV28 and TRBJ2-3; D possibly corresponds to TRBD1 (5 bases). Germline lookup yields CDR1 MDHEN and CDR2 SYDVKM. V dropped 7 bases and J dropped 6 bases, with 14 bases sitting between them. The CDR3 has 13 residues. The CDR3 here is CASKLEGADTQYF. The CDR3 DNA is TGTGCCAGCAAACTTGAAGGGGCTGATACGCAGTATTTT.

Worth noting for this clone: In the same sample, other DNA sequences code for this CDR3. This chain uses TRBV5-1 with TRBJ2-5, with 8 bases fitting TRBD1. The V gene end was trimmed by 4 bases and the J gene end by 1 base; junction bases not matched to a gene: 3. This CDR3 contains 14 residues. Germline assignment: CDR1 SGHRS and CDR2 YFSETQ. CDR3 nucleotide sequence: TGCGCCAGCAGCAGCGGACAGGGCCAAGAGACCCAGTACTTC. Protein product: CASSSGQGQETQYF.

V gene TRBV28 combines with J gene TRBJ1-5; D possibly corresponds to TRBD1 (5 bases). The CDR3 runs 13 residues. The germline V gene encodes CDR1 MDHEN and CDR2 SYDVKM. Trimming pared 7 bases from V and 3 bases from J, leaving 10 bases between. The CDR3 nucleotides read TGTGCCAGCATCTCAGGGTCCAATCAGCCCCAGCATTTT. This codes for CASISGSNQPQHF.

Written as DNA, the CDR3 is TGTGCTGGGGCGTCTCCCGGCCACGAGCAGTACTTC. Residues: CAGASPGHEQYF. This sequence joins TRBV28 and TRBJ2-7; the D gene is possibly TRBD1 (5 bases). CDR3 size: 12 residues. Germline V gene lookup returns CDR1 MDHEN and CDR2 SYDVKM.